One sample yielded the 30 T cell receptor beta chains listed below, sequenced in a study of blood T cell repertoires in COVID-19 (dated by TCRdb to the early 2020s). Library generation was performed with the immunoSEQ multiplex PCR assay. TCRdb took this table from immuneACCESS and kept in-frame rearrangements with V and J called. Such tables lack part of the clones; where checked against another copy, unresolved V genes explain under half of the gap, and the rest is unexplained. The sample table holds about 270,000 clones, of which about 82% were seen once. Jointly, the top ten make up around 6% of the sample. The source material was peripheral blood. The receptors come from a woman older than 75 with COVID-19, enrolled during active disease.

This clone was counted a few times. The CDR3 loop is CASSPQGASNQPQHF. CDR3 DNA: TGCGCCAGCAGCCCCCAGGGGGCGAGCAATCAGCCCCAGCATTTT. This rearrangement joins TRBV5-1 to TRBJ1-5; 8 bases are shared with TRBD1. The germline gives CDR1 SGHRS, CDR2 YFSETQ. The ends lost 4 bases at V and 1 base at J; junction bases unmatched: 4. This CDR3 comprises 15 residues.

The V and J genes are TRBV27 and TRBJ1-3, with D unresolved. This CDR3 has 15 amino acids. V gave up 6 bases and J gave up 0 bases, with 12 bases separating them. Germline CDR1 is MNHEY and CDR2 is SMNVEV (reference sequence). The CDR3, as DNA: TGTGCCAGCAGGACGTCAGGTTACTCTGGAAACACCATATATTTT. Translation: CASRTSGYSGNTIYF.

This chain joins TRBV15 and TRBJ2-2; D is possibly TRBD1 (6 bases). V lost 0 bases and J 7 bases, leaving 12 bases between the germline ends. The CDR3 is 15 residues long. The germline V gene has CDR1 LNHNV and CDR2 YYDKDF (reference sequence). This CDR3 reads CATSRDRPGDGELFF. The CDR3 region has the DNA TGTGCCACCAGCAGAGATCGACCAGGGGACGGGGAGCTGTTTTTT.

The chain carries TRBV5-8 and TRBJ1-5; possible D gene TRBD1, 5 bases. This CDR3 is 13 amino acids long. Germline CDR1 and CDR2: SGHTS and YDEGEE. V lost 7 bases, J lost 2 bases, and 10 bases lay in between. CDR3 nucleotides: TGTGCCAGCCGGAGGGGCGGCAATCAGCCCCAGCATTTT. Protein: CASRRGGNQPQHF.

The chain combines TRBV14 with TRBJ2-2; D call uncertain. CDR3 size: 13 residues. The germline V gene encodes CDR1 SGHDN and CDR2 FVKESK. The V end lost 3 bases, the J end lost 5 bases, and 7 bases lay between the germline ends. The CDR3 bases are TGTGCCAGCAGCCAGGTACAGACCGGGGAGCTGTTTTTT. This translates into CASSQVQTGELFF.

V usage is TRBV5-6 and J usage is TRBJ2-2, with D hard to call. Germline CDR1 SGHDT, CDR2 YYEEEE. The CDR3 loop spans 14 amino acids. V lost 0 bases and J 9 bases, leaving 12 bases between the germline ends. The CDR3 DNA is TGTGCCAGCAGCTTGGGGCTAGTTAGGTGGGAGCTGTTTTTT. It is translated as CASSLGLVRWELFF.

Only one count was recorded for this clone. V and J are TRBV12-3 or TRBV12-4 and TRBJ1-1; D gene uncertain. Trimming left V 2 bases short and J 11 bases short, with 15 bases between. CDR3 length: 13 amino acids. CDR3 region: CASSLRGRQRAFF. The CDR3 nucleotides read TGTGCCAGCAGTTTACGTGGCAGGCAGCGGGCTTTCTTT.

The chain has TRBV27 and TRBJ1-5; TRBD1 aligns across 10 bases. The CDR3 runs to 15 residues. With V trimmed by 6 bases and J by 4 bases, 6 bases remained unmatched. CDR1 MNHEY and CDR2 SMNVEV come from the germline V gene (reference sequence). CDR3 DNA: TGTGCCAGCAGCCGAAGGACAGGGGGGAATCAGCCCCAGCATTTT. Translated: CASSRRTGGNQPQHF.

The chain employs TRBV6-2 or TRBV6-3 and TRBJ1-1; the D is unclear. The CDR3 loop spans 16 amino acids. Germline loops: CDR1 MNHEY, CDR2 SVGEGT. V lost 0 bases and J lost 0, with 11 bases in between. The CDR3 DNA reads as TGTGCCAGCAGTTACTCGTTGGCATTTATGAACACTGAAGCTTTCTTT. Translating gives CASSYSLAFMNTEAFF.

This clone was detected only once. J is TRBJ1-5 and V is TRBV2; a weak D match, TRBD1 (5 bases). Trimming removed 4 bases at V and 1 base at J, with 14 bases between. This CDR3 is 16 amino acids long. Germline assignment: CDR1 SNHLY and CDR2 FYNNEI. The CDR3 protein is CASSVAGAVSNQPQHF. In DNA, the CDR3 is TGTGCCAGCAGTGTTGCTGGGGCGGTGAGCAATCAGCCCCAGCATTTT.

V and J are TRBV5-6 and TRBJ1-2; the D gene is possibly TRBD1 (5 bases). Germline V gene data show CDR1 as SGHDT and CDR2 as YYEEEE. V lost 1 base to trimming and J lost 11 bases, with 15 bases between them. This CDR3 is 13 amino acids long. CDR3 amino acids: CASSLYGTGRYTF. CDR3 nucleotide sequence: TGTGCCAGCAGCTTGTATGGGACTGGTCGTTACACCTTC.

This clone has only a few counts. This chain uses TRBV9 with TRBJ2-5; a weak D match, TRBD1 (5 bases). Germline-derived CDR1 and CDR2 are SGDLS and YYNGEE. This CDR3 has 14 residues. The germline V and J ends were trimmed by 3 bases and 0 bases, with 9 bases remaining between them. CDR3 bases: TGTGCCAGCAGCGGGACGACAGACCAAGAGACCCAGTACTTC. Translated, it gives CASSGTTDQETQYF.

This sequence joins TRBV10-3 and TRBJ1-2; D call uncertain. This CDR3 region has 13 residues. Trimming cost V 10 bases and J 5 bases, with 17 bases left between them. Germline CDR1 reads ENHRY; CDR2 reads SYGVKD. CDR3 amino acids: CATYGAASYGYTF. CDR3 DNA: TGTGCCACCTACGGAGCAGCTAGTTATGGCTACACCTTC.

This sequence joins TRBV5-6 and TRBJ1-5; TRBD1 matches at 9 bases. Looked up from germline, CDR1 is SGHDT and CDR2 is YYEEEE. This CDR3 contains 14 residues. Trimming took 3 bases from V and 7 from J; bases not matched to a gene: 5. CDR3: CASSSRTGVQPQHF. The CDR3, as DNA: TGTGCCAGCAGCTCGAGGACAGGGGTGCAGCCCCAGCATTTT.

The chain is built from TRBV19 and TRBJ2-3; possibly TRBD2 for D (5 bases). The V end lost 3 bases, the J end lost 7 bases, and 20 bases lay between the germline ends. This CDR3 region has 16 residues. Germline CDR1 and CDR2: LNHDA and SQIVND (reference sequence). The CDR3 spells CASSMIGLLSGNTQYF. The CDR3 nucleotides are TGTGCCAGTAGTATGATCGGACTTCTCTCGGGCAATACGCAGTATTTT. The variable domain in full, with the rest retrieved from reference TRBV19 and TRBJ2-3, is DGGITQSPKYLFRKEGQNVTLSCEQNLNHDAMYWYRQDPGQGLRLIYYSQIVNDFQKGDIAEGYSVSREKKESFPLTVTSAQKNPTAFYLCASSMIGLLSGNTQYFGPGTRLTVL.

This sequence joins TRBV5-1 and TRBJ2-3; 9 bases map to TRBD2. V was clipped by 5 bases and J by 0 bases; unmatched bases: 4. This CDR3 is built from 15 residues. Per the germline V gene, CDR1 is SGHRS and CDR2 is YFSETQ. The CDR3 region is CASSRAGGSTDTQYF. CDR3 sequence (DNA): TGCGCCAGCAGTCGGGCGGGGGGGAGCACAGATACGCAGTATTTT.

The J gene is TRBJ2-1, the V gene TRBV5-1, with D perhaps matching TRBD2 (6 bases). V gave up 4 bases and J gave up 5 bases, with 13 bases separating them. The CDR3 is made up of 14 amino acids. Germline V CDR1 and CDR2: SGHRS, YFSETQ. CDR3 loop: CASSGGLTNNEQFF. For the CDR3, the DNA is TGCGCCAGCAGCGGAGGACTAACGAACAATGAGCAGTTCTTC.

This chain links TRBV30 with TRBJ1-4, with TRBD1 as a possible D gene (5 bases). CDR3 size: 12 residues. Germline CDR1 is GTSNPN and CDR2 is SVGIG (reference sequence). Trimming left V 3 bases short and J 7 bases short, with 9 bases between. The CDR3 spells CAWRIGGEKLFF. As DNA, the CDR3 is TGTGCCTGGAGGATCGGGGGTGAAAAACTGTTTTTT.

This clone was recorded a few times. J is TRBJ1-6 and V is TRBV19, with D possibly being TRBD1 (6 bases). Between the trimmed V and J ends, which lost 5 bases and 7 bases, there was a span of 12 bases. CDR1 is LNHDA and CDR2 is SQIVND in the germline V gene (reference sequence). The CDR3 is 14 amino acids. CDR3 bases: TGTGCCAGTAGTGACGCAGGGGTGAATTCACCCCTCCACTTT. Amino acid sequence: CASSDAGVNSPLHF.

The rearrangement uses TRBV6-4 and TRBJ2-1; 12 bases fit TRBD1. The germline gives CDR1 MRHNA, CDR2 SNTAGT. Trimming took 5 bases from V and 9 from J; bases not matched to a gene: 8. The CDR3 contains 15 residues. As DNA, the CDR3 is TGTGCCAGCAGTCCGGGACAGGGGGCTGGGGGTGAGCAGTTCTTC. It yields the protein CASSPGQGAGGEQFF.

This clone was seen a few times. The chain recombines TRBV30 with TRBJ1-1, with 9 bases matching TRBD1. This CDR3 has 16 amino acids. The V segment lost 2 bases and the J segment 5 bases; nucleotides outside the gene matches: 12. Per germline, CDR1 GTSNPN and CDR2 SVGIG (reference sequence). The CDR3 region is CAWSTGLGQGGTEAFF. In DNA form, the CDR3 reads TGTGCCTGGAGTACTGGACTGGGACAGGGAGGAACTGAAGCTTTCTTT.

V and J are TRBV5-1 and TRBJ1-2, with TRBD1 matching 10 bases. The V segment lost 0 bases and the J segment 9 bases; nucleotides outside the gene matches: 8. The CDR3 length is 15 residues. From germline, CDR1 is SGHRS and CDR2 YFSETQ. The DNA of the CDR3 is TGCGCCAGCAGCTTGGCCGGAAGGGACAGGGGCCGCTACACCTTC. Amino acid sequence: CASSLAGRDRGRYTF. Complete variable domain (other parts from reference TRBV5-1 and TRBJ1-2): KAGVTQTPRYLIKTRGQQVTLSCSPISGHRSVSWYQQTPGQGLQFLFEYFSETQRNKGNFPGRFSGRQFSNSRSEMNVSTLELGDSALYLCASSLAGRDRGRYTFGSGTRLTVV.

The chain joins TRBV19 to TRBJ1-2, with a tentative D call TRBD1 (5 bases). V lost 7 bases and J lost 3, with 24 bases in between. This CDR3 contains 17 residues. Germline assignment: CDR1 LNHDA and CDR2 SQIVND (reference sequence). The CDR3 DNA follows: TGTGCCAGTACCTTAGACAGCATAAACCCGTTAGACTATGGCTACACCTTC. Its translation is CASTLDSINPLDYGYTF.

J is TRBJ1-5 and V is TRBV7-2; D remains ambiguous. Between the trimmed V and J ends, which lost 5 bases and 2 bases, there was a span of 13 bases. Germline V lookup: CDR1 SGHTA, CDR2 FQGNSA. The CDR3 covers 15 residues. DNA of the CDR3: TGTGCCAGCAGCGTAGGGCAGTTGGGCAATCAGCCCCAGCATTTT. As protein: CASSVGQLGNQPQHF.

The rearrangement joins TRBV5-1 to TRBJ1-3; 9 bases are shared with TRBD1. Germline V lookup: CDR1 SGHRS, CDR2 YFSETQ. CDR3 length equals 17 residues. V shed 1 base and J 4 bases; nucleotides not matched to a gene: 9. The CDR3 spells CASSLNPGTGSGNTIYF. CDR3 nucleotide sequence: TGCGCCAGCAGCTTGAACCCAGGGACAGGGTCCGGAAACACCATATATTTT.

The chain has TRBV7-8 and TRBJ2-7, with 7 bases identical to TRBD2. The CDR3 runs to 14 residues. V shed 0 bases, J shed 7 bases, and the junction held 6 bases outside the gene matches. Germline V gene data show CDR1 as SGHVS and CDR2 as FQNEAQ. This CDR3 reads CASSLAGRAEEQYV. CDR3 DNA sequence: TGTGCCAGCAGCTTAGCGGGGAGGGCAGAAGAGCAGTACGTC.

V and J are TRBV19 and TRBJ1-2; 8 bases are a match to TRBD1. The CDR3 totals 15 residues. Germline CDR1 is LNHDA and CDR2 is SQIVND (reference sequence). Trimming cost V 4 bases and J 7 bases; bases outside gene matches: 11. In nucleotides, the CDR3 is TGTGCCAGTAGTACCCCCGGGACAGGACGGAGTGGCTACACCTTC. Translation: CASSTPGTGRSGYTF.

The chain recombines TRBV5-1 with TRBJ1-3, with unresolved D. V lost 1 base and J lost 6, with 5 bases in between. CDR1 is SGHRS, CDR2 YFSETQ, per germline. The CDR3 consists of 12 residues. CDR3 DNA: TGCGCCAGCAGCTTGAATATAAACACCATATATTTT. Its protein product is CASSLNINTIYF.

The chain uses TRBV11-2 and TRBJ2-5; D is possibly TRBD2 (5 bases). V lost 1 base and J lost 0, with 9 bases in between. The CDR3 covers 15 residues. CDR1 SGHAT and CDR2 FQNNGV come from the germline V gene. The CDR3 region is CASSLGTGYQETQYF. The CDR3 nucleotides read TGTGCCAGCAGCTTAGGTACGGGGTACCAAGAGACCCAGTACTTC.

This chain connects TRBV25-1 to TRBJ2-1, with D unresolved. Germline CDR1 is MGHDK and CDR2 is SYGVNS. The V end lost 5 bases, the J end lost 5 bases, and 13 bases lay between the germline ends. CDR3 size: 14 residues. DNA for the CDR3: TGTGCCAGCAGTCCTCAGAGGAAAAACAATGAGCAGTTCTTC. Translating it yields CASSPQRKNNEQFF.